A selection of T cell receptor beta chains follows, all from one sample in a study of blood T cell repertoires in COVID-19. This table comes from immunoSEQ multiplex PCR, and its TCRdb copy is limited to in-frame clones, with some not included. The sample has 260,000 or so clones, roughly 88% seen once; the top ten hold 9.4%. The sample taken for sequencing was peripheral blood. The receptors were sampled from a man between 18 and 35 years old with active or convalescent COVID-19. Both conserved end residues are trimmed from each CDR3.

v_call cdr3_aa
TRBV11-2 ASSDSSGGVDTQY
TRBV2 ASSESGGPPYGYT
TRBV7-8 ASSLGPGTGENTGELF
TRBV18 ASSPLGGTNNQPQH
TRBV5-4 ASSHRDLNTGELF
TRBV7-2 ASSWYKGAGGSGNTIY
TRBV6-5 ASRQGTRTQY
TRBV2 ASRGDRDTEAF
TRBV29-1 SVGQPNTEAF
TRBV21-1 ASSKGRGCWEQY
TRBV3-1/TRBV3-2 ASSPGGGHTDTQY
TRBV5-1 ASSSNRVSARYEQY
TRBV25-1 ASSDRGMGYT
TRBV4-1 ASSQLLAEKLF
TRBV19 ASSIGGGKGPKNIQY
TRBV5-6 ASSLAPGSYEQY
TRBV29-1 SVECKDGGNTEAF
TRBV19 ASKGQANSNQPQH
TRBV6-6 ASRSTRGETQY
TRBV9 ASSVGASGGAETQY
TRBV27 ASRTGQGGGNTEAF
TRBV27 ASSLSREYEQY
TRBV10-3 ATTRQGFYEQY
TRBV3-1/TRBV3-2 ASSRPGTGGAGYEQY
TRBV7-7 ASSLELGGTGELF
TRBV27 ASSLGGMDIQY
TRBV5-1 ASSLFSSRLTDTQY
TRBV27 ASSLGGDYEQY